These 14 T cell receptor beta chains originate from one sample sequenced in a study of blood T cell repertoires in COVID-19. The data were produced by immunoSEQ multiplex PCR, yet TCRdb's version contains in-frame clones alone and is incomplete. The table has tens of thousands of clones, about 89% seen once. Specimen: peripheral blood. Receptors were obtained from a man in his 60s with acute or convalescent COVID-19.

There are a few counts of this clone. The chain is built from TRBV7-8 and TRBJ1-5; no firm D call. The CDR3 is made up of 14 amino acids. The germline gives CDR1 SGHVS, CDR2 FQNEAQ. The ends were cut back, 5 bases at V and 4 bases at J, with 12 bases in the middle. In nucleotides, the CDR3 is TGTGCCAGCAGCCCAAGCGAGGGAAATCAGCCCCAGCATTTT. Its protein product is CASSPSEGNQPQHF.

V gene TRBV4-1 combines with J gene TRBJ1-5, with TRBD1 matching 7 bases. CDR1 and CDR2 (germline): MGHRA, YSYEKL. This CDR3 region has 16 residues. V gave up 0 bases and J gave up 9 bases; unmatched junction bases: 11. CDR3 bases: TGCGCCAGCAGCCAAGAAGTGTACAGGGGAATTATGCCCCAGCATTTT. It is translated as CASSQEVYRGIMPQHF.

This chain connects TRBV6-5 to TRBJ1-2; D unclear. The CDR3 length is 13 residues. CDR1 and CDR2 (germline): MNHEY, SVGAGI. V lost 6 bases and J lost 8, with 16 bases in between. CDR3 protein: CASSRAFLEGYTF. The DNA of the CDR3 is TGTGCCAGCAGCCGAGCTTTTCTGGAGGGCTACACCTTC.

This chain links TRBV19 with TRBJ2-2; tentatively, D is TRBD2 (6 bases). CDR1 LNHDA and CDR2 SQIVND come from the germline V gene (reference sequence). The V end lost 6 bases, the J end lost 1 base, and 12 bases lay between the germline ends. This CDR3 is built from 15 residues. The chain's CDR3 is CASSVRGGNTGELFF. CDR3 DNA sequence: TGTGCCAGTAGCGTCCGGGGAGGGAACACCGGGGAGCTGTTTTTT.

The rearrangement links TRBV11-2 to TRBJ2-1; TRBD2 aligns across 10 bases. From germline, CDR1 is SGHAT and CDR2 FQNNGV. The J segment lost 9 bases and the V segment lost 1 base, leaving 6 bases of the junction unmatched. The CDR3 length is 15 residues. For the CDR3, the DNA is TGTGCCAGCAGCTTAGCAGCGGGGGGGCCTTTTGAGCAGTTCTTC. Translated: CASSLAAGGPFEQFF.

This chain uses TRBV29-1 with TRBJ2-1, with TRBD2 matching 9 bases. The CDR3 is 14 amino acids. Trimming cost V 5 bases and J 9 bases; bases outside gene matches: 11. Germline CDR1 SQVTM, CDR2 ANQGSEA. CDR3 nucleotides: TGCAGCGTTCGCCAGCGGGGGGAAGCGACTGAGCAGTTCTTC. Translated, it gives CSVRQRGEATEQFF.

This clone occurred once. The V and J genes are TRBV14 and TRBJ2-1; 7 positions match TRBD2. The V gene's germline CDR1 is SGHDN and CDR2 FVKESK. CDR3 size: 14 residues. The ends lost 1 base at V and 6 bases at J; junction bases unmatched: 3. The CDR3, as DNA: TGTGCCAGCAGCCAAGTTACGGGAGGCAATGAGCAGTTCTTC. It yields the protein CASSQVTGGNEQFF.

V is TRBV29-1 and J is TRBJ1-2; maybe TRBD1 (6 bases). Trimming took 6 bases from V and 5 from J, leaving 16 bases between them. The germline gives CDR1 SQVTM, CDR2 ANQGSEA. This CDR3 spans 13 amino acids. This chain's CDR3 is CSVAGARTYGYTF. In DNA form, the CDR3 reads TGCAGCGTGGCGGGGGCCAGAACATATGGCTACACCTTC. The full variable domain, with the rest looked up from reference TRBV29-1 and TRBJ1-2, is SAVISQKPSRDICQRGTSLTIQCQVDSQVTMMFWYRQQPGQSLTLIATANQGSEATYESGFVIDKFPISRPNLTFSTLTVSNMSPEDSSIYLCSVAGARTYGYTFGSGTRLTVV.

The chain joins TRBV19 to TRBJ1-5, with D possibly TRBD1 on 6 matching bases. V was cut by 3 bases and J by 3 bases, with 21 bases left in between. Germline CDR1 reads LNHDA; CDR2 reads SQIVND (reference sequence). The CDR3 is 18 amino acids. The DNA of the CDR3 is TGTGCCAGTAGTATTAGGGGACAATCAGCAACACTCAATCAGCCCCAGCATTTT. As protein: CASSIRGQSATLNQPQHF.

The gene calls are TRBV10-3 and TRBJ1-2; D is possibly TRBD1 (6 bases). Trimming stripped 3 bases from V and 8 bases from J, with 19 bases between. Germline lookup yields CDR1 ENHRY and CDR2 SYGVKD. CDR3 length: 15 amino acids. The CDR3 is CAISDGTPSLTGYTF. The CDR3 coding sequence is TGTGCCATCAGTGATGGGACACCGAGCCTGACCGGCTACACCTTC.

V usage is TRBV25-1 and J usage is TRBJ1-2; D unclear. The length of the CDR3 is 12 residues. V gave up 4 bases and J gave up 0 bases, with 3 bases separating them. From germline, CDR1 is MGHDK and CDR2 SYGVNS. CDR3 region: CASSGANYGYTF. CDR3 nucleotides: TGTGCCAGCAGTGGAGCTAACTATGGCTACACCTTC.

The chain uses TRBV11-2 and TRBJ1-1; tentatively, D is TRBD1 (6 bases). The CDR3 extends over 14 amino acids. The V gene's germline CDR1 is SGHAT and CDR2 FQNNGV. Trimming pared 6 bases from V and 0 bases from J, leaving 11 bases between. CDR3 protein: CASRGQLLNTEAFF. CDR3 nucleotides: TGTGCCAGCAGAGGACAGCTACTGAACACTGAAGCTTTCTTT.

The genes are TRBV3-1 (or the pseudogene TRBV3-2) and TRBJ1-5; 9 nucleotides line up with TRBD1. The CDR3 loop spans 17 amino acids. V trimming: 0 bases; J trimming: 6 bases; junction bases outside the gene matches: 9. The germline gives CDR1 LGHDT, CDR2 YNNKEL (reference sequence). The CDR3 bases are TGTGCCAGCAGCCAAGAGCGGCCGGGACAGGGTTTTCAGCCCCAGCATTTT. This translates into CASSQERPGQGFQPQHF.

The CDR3 DNA follows: TGTGCCAGCAGCTTAAGGCGGGGGGGCGGCTCAACAGATACGCAGTATTTT. This sequence encodes CASSLRRGGGSTDTQYF. The rearrangement links TRBV11-2 to TRBJ2-3; TRBD2 matches at 9 bases. This CDR3 contains 17 residues. Trimming cost V 2 bases and J 3 bases; bases outside gene matches: 9. Germline V gives CDR1 SGHAT, CDR2 FQNNGV. The full variable domain, its missing parts supplied by reference TRBV11-2 and TRBJ2-3, is EAGVAQSPRYKIIEKRQSVAFWCNPISGHATLYWYQQILGQGPKLLIQFQNNGVVDDSQLPKDRFSAERLKGVDSTLKIQPAKLEDSAVYLCASSLRRGGGSTDTQYFGPGTRLTVL.